These T cell receptor beta chains were read from a single sample in a study of blood T cell repertoires in COVID-19. Measured with immunoSEQ multiplex PCR; TCRdb has only the in-frame clones, and not every one. This table has about 300,000 clones, more than 75% appearing once. The sample comprised PBMCs or T cells enriched from blood (not recorded which). The receptors were sampled from a man aged 30 to 45 who had recovered from COVID-19. Both conserved end residues are part of each CDR3. A D gene is named only where the DNA matches it firmly. Size is omitted from some rows. Given values are once, few, many or a class for expanded clones.

j_call | v_call | clone_size | d_call | cdr3_nt | cdr3_aa
TRBJ2-1 | TRBV5-1 | few | . | TGCGCCAGCAGCTTGTCCCCCTCCCAGGGCTACAATGAGCAGTTCTTC | CASSLSPSQGYNEQFF
TRBJ1-4 | TRBV14 | . | . | TGTGCCAGCAGCCAAGAGGGCGGGCCCGGGGAAAAACTGTTTTTT | CASSQEGGPGEKLFF
TRBJ1-2 | TRBV29-1 | . | . | TGCAGCGTTGAAATACAGGGATCCTATGGCTACACCTTC | CSVEIQGSYGYTF
TRBJ2-7 | TRBV6-5 | once | TRBD2 | TGTGCCAGCAGTTACTCGCGCGGGAGGCCGTCCTACGAGCAGTACTTC | CASSYSRGRPSYEQYF
TRBJ2-7 | TRBV4-1 | . | TRBD1 | TGCGCCAGCAGCCAGGGACAGGGCACGAGCTCCTACGAGCAGTACTTC | CASSQGQGTSSYEQYF
TRBJ1-3 | TRBV5-5 | . | . | TGTGCCAGCAGCTTGTACCCTCGGTTGGGCGGAGGGACCTCTGGAAACACCATATATTTT | CASSLYPRLGGGTSGNTIYF
TRBJ1-4 | TRBV6-5 | . | TRBD1 | TGTGCCAGTTCCGGGACAGGGCAATATGAAAAACTGTTTTTT | CASSGTGQYEKLFF
TRBJ2-3 | TRBV28 | . | TRBD2 | TGTGCCAGCAGTTTCCGACTAGCGGGTAGCACAGATACGCAGTATTTT | CASSFRLAGSTDTQYF
TRBJ1-5 | TRBV4-2 | once | . | TGTGCCAGCAGCAGAGGGCGCAATCAGCCCCAGCATTTT | CASSRGRNQPQHF
TRBJ2-2 | TRBV4-1 | . | . | TGCGCCAGCAGCCAAGGCCGGTACTCCGACACCGGGGAGCTGTTTTTT | CASSQGRYSDTGELFF
TRBJ2-7 | TRBV11-3 | . | TRBD1 | TGTGCCAGCAGCCCGGAAGGGGGCCCATACGAGCAGTACTTC | CASSPEGGPYEQYF
TRBJ1-6 | TRBV9 | . | TRBD1 | TGTGCCAGCAGCGTAGACCCTACAGGGGGCCCTTCACCCCTCCACTTT | CASSVDPTGGPSPLHF
TRBJ1-1 | TRBV18 | . | . | TGTGCCAGCTCCCGGTCCGGGGGGTTTGGGGCTGAAGCTTTCTTT | CASSRSGGFGAEAFF
TRBJ2-3 | TRBV11-3 | few | TRBD1 | TGTGCCAGCAGCCAAGGACAGGGGAGCACAGATACGCAGTATTTT | CASSQGQGSTDTQYF
TRBJ2-7 | TRBV19 | few | . | TGTGCCAGTAGTATAGTAGGGGGATCCTCCTACGAGCAGTACTTC | CASSIVGGSSYEQYF
TRBJ2-7 | TRBV5-1 | . | TRBD2 | TGCGCCAGCAGCTTAAAGACTAGCGGGGGGCCCTACGAGCAGTACTTC | CASSLKTSGGPYEQYF